The rows below give T cell receptor beta chains drawn from one sample of a study of blood T cells in healthy people across ages. TCRdb re-called the 5' RACE reads through MiXCR, storing one row per CDR3 protein. The table lists about 580,000 distinct CDR3 sequences, more than 45% of them singletons. What was sequenced was blood. The origin of the receptors is a man older than 75 in good health. Both conserved end residues are part of each CDR3. D genes are given only for firm matches. The listing skips clone size in some rows; elsewhere it reads once, few, many or a size class.

>few|TRBD2|TRBV27|TRBJ2-4
TGTGCCAGCAGTGGACTAGCCGGCGCCAAAAACATTCAGTACTTC
CASSGLAGAKNIQYF
>-|-|TRBV7-2|TRBJ2-3
TGTGCCAGCAGCTTAGATCCCACGTGGGGAGATACGCAGTATTTT
CASSLDPTWGDTQYF
>many|-|TRBV6-5|TRBJ2-5
TGTGCCAGCAGTCCCTCCCGACCAAGCCAAGAGACCCAGTACTTC
CASSPSRPSQETQYF
>-|-|TRBV3-1|TRBJ1-1
TGTGCCAGCAGCCACCTCCAGCCGGTCACTGAAGCTTTCTTT
CASSHLQPVTEAFF
>-|-|TRBV7-2|TRBJ2-3
TGTGCCAGCAGCTACCCAAGGTCCATAGATGCGCAGTATTTT
CASSYPRSIDAQYF
>-|-|TRBV2|TRBJ1-1
TGTGCCAGCAGCCCCGAGGCGGGGACTGAAGCTTTCTTT
CASSPEAGTEAFF
>-|-|TRBV7-9|TRBJ1-1
TGTGCCAGCAGCTCACAGACATCAAACACTGAAGCTTTCTTT
CASSSQTSNTEAFF
>-|-|TRBV18|TRBJ1-5
TGTGCCAGCTCACCACCCACAGAGGATCAGCCCCAGCATTTT
CASSPPTEDQPQHF
>-|-|TRBV20-1|TRBJ2-1
TGCAGTGCTAGAGATCCCGGGGCCGCGGGTGAGCAGTTCTTC
CSARDPGAAGEQFF
>many|-|TRBV6-6|TRBJ1-5
TGTGCCAGCAGTTACTCTGGGGCGGGTGGCAATCAGCCCCAGCATTTT
CASSYSGAGGNQPQHF
>-|TRBD2|TRBV6-2/TRBV6-3|TRBJ2-1
TGTGCCAGCAGTTACACGCGCCCGGGACTAGCGGGAGTATCCCGCAATGAGCAGTTCTTC
CASSYTRPGLAGVSRNEQFF
>-|-|TRBV5-1|TRBJ2-1
TGCGCCAGCAGCTTGGCCGTCAAGGTTTTGGGCGATGAGCAGTTCTTC
CASSLAVKVLGDEQFF
>many|-|TRBV4-3|TRBJ2-7
TGCGCCAGCAGCCAAGATGACAGCTACGAGCAGTACTTC
CASSQDDSYEQYF
>many|TRBD2|TRBV6-5|TRBJ2-1
TGTGCCAGCAGTTACGGGACTAGCACGTTCTTC
CASSYGTSTFF
>-|-|TRBV27|TRBJ2-6
TGTGCCAGCAGTTTCTGGAACTCTGGGGCCAACGTCCTGACTTTC
CASSFWNSGANVLTF
>-|-|TRBV9|TRBJ2-5
TGTGCCAGCAGCGTAGGCGCAGCCCAAGAGACCCAGTACTTC
CASSVGAAQETQYF
>few|TRBD1|TRBV24-1|TRBJ1-2
TGTGCCACCAGTGATTCCTCCGGGACAGGGGCTGGGGGCTACACCTTC
CATSDSSGTGAGGYTF
>-|-|TRBV20-1|TRBJ1-6
TGCAGTGCTAGAGATCGCCTTGATTGGGGGGGGCAAAGAAATTCACCCCTCCACTTT
CSARDRLDWGGQRNSPLHF
>few|-|TRBV5-1|TRBJ1-1
TGCGCCAGCAGCCGCCGGACAGAAGGTAGACAAGCTTTCTTT
CASSRRTEGRQAFF
>few|-|TRBV3-1|TRBJ2-4
TGTGCCAGCAGCCAAGAGGCGGTGGAGTACTTC
CASSQEAVEYF
>-|TRBD1|TRBV20-1|TRBJ2-3
TGCAGTGCCCGCATTCAGACAGGGGGTCCTATCACAGATACGCAGTATTTT
CSARIQTGGPITDTQYF
>few|-|TRBV7-2|TRBJ2-1
TGTGCCAGCAGCTTAGGGGGTTCGTTGATGGAGCAGTTCTTC
CASSLGGSLMEQFF
>few|TRBD1|TRBV15|TRBJ2-5
TGTGCCACCAGCAGAGATCTTGGACAGGTGGTTCAGGAGACCCAGTACTTC
CATSRDLGQVVQETQYF
>-|-|TRBV20-1|TRBJ2-7
TGCAGTGCTAGTTCGGGGGATCATCCCTACGAGCAGTACTTC
CSASSGDHPYEQYF
>-|TRBD2|TRBV7-2|TRBJ2-3
TGTGCCAGCAGCCCAAGGACTAGCGGAGCAGATACGCAGTATTTT
CASSPRTSGADTQYF
>-|-|TRBV7-3|TRBJ2-7
TGTGCCAGCAGCATCTCCGTCGCAAACAATGAGCAGTACTTC
CASSISVANNEQYF
>-|-|TRBV12-3/TRBV12-4|TRBJ2-3
TGTGCCAGCAGCCGCCCGACTGACGGCACAGATACGCAGTATTTT
CASSRPTDGTDTQYF
>-|TRBD2|TRBV6-6|TRBJ2-1
TGTGCCAGCACCCAAGGCACTAGCGGGGGGGCTGAGCAGTTCTTC
CASTQGTSGGAEQFF
>-|-|TRBV29-1|TRBJ2-7
TGCAGCGTTGGGGGCAGGACCCGCTGGGAGCAGTACTTC
CSVGGRTRWEQYF
>-|TRBD1|TRBV20-1|TRBJ2-1
TGCAGTGCTGCCTCTGGGACAGGGCTCCCCGAGCAGTTCTTC
CSAASGTGLPEQFF
>-|-|TRBV12-3/TRBV12-4|TRBJ2-1
TGTGCCAGCAGTGACCTGTGGATCTCGGGCACGCATGAGCAGTTCTTC
CASSDLWISGTHEQFF
>-|-|TRBV6-5|TRBJ1-5
TGTGCCAGCAGTCGCCGGCAGGGCCAAGGGCAGCCCCAGCATTTT
CASSRRQGQGQPQHF
>few|-|TRBV7-8|TRBJ2-1
TGTGCCAGCAGCTGGGGGACAAACAATGAGCAGTTCTTC
CASSWGTNNEQFF
>-|-|TRBV9|TRBJ2-3
TGTGCCAGCAGCGTAGAGGGCCGGTACGGGGATACGCAGTATTTT
CASSVEGRYGDTQYF
>-|TRBD2|TRBV7-8|TRBJ2-1
TGTGCCAGCAGCTCGCCGGGACTAGCGATTAACTCCTACAATGAGCAGTTCTTC
CASSSPGLAINSYNEQFF
>-|-|TRBV5-1|TRBJ1-1
TGCGCCAGCAGCTTGCCGCCTGGCACTGAAGCTTTCTTT
CASSLPPGTEAFF
>-|TRBD1|TRBV20-1|TRBJ2-3
TGCAGTGCTAGCGGCAGGGACAGGGCGAGCACAGATACGCAGTATTTT
CSASGRDRASTDTQYF
>-|-|TRBV15|TRBJ1-1
TGTGCCACCAGCAGGTCCGGCGGCGGTCTCGGACTAGCTTTCTTT
CATSRSGGGLGLAFF
>-|-|TRBV4-3|TRBJ1-2
TGCGCCAGCAGCCCGTCGGGACGGACTAACTATGGCTACACCTTC
CASSPSGRTNYGYTF
>-|TRBD2|TRBV5-1|TRBJ2-5
TGCGCCAGCAGCTTGGGTGGACTAGCGAACCAAGAGACCCAGTACTTC
CASSLGGLANQETQYF
>-|-|TRBV5-1|TRBJ2-4
TGCGCCAGCAGTTCTTGGTTCGGGGAGCAGTACTTC
CASSSWFGEQYF